A single sample gave rise to the 19 T cell receptor beta chains below, sequenced in a study of T cell repertoires in cytomegalovirus infection. TCRdb reprocessed the reads with MiXCR, giving one entry per CDR3 protein. The top ten hold around 74% of the sample, which has around 100,000 distinct CDR3 sequences, roughly two fifths seen once. No antigen has been assigned to these receptors. This specimen consisted of CD8+ T cells from cultured PBMCs, obtained from culture after CMV antigen stimulation. These receptors originate from a human donor in good health (CMV status not recorded). Some clones in this sample may be carry-over from other donors' samples.

This clonotype was seen at least ten times. J is TRBJ2-6 and V is TRBV7-7; 9 nucleotides align to TRBD2. CDR1 and CDR2 from the germline V gene are SSHAT and FNYEAQ (reference sequence). The junction had 11 bases not matched to a gene; V was cut back by 5 bases and J by 3 bases. The CDR3 consists of 18 residues. The CDR3 coding sequence is TGTGCCAGCAGCCCCGGGAGTAGCGGGGGACGTGGGGCCAACGTCCTGACTTTC. Protein product: CASSPGSSGGRGANVLTF.

This sequence joins TRBV12-3 or TRBV12-4 and TRBJ2-3, with no clear D. The CDR3 is 12 amino acids. V was trimmed by 3 bases and J by 6 bases, leaving 7 bases between them. The CDR3 loop reads CASSFDGDTQYF. The DNA for the CDR3 is TGTGCCAGCAGTTTTGATGGGGATACGCAGTATTTT.

This chain links TRBV4-1 with TRBJ2-7, with TRBD2 matching over 8 bases. The CDR3 has 15 residues. Germline CDR1 reads MGHRA; CDR2 reads YSYEKL. V was clipped by 0 bases and J by 5 bases; unmatched bases: 6. The CDR3 protein is CASSQDRLAGHEQYF. Here the CDR3 DNA reads TGCGCCAGCAGCCAAGATAGGCTAGCGGGCCACGAGCAGTACTTC.

The gene calls are TRBV23-1 and TRBJ1-5, with D unclear. TRBV23-1 is reported as an ORF; its role is uncertain. The length of the CDR3 is 14 residues. The V gene lost 6 bases and the J gene lost 4 bases, with 13 bases spanning the gap. The CDR3 DNA follows: TGCGCCAGCAGCACCTACGTAATAAATCAGCCCCAGCATTTT. This gives the protein CASSTYVINQPQHF.

The V gene is TRBV6-1, the J gene TRBJ1-2, with a weak D call TRBD1 (5 bases). The CDR3 covers 13 residues. V lost 5 bases to trimming and J lost 5 bases, with 12 bases between them. The V gene's germline CDR1 is MNHNS and CDR2 SASEGT. The CDR3 region has the DNA TGTGCCAGCAGTAGACAGACAGTATATGGCTACACCTTC. Translating gives CASSRQTVYGYTF.

This chain uses TRBV27 with TRBJ1-6, with 9 nucleotides matching TRBD1. There are 14 residues in the CDR3. Trimming took 6 bases from V and 10 from J; bases not matched to a gene: 7. CDR1 is MNHEY, CDR2 SMNVEV, per germline (reference sequence). The CDR3 DNA is TGTGCCAGCAGCCTAGACAGGGGGTCGTCACCCCTCCACTTT. Translated, it gives CASSLDRGSSPLHF.

This clonotype turned up a few times. The V call is TRBV7-9, the J call TRBJ2-7; unclear D gene. The V gene lost 2 bases and the J gene lost 2 bases, with 13 bases spanning the gap. The CDR3 extends over 15 amino acids. Germline loops: CDR1 SEHNR, CDR2 FQNEAQ (reference sequence). The CDR3 DNA sequence: TGTGCCAGCAGCTTATACGGCGGACCAGCCTACGAGCAGTACTTC. Its translation is CASSLYGGPAYEQYF.

The chain combines TRBV6-5 with TRBJ2-5; a weak D match, TRBD2 (5 bases). Trimming stripped 0 bases from V and 7 bases from J, with 12 bases between. The CDR3 has 14 residues. Germline lookup yields CDR1 MNHEY and CDR2 SVGAGI. This chain's CDR3 is CASSYSTLGGTQYF. The DNA for the CDR3 is TGTGCCAGCAGTTACTCGACCTTAGGAGGGACCCAGTACTTC.

This chain joins TRBV27 and TRBJ2-3, with unresolved D. The ends were cut back, 5 bases at V and 7 bases at J, with 10 bases in the middle. Germline CDR1 is MNHEY and CDR2 is SMNVEV (reference sequence). This CDR3 has 12 residues. CDR3 DNA: TGTGCCAGCAGTCCCCCGTCGAATACGCAGTATTTT. Protein sequence: CASSPPSNTQYF.

This clonotype was observed a few times. The CDR3 region is CASSSRQGRDTEAFF. The CDR3, as DNA: TGTGCCAGCAGCTCACGACAGGGCAGGGACACTGAAGCTTTCTTT. The chain combines TRBV7-6 with TRBJ1-1, with 7 bases matching TRBD1. The length of the CDR3 is 15 residues. Germline loops: CDR1 SGHVS, CDR2 FNYEAQ. V was clipped by 4 bases and J by 3 bases; unmatched bases: 8.

Only a few counts were recorded for this clonotype. Here the CDR3 reads CASSTNIPGINQPQHF. Here the CDR3 DNA reads TGTGCCAGTAGTACAAACATTCCAGGGATCAATCAGCCCCAGCATTTT. The genes are TRBV19 and TRBJ1-5, with a possible D match to TRBD1 (5 bases). From germline, CDR1 is LNHDA and CDR2 SQIVND (reference sequence). Trimming shortened V by 4 bases and J by 3 bases, and 16 bases separated the two germline ends. The CDR3 is 16 amino acids.

This clonotype was seen just once. This chain joins TRBV5-4 and TRBJ1-2; possibly TRBD1 for D (5 bases). This CDR3 spans 14 amino acids. V lost 4 bases and J 0 bases, leaving 10 bases between the germline ends. The germline gives CDR1 SGHNT, CDR2 YYREEE (reference sequence). This CDR3 reads CASSPDSSNYGYTF. CDR3 nucleotide sequence: TGTGCCAGCAGCCCAGACAGCTCTAACTATGGCTACACCTTC.

This clonotype showed up many times. This chain joins TRBV7-9 and TRBJ1-4, with D possibly TRBD1 on 5 matching bases. Germline V gene lookup returns CDR1 SEHNR and CDR2 FQNEAQ (reference sequence). CDR3 length: 15 residues. Trimming left V 5 bases short and J 0 bases short, with 10 bases between. This CDR3 is CASSPRGATNEKLFF. CDR3 DNA: TGTGCCAGCAGCCCGAGGGGAGCAACTAATGAAAAACTGTTTTTT.

The J gene is TRBJ2-7, the V gene TRBV12-3 or TRBV12-4; D possibly corresponds to TRBD1 (6 bases). V gave up 5 bases and J gave up 4 bases, with 9 bases separating them. The CDR3 contains 12 residues. CDR3: CASSPTGYEQYF. CDR3 DNA sequence: TGTGCCAGCAGTCCTACAGGGTACGAGCAGTACTTC.

The chain uses TRBV2 and TRBJ2-4, with 12 bases that match TRBD2. The CDR3 sequence is 15 residues long. V lost 1 base to trimming and J lost 8 bases; unmatched junction nucleotides: 3. Looked up from germline, CDR1 is SNHLY and CDR2 is FYNNEI. This chain's CDR3 is CASSEELAGGDIQYF. CDR3 DNA: TGTGCCAGCAGTGAAGAACTAGCGGGGGGAGACATTCAGTACTTC.

Only a few counts were recorded for this clonotype. The V call is TRBV7-6, the J call TRBJ2-6, with D tentatively TRBD2 (6 bases). CDR3 length: 18 amino acids. CDR1 is SGHVS and CDR2 is FNYEAQ in the germline V gene. With 5 bases removed from V and 0 bases from J, the gap between germline ends came to 17 bases. The CDR3 DNA reads TGTGCCAGCAGCCCAGTCATTGGGGGGTCCTCTGGGGCCAACGTCCTGACTTTC. Translation gives CASSPVIGGSSGANVLTF. Together with reference TRBV7-6 and TRBJ2-6, the CDR3 gives the full variable domain: GAGVSQSPRYKVTKRGQDVALRCDPISGHVSLYWYRQALGQGPEFLTYFNYEAQQDKSGLPNDRFSAERPEGSISTLTIQRTEQRDSAMYRCASSPVIGGSSGANVLTFGAGSRLTVL.

V gene TRBV5-6 combines with J gene TRBJ1-5; tentatively, D is TRBD1 (5 bases). This CDR3 is built from 16 residues. The V end was cut by 1 base, the J end by 5 bases, with 16 bases between. Germline V gives CDR1 SGHDT, CDR2 YYEEEE. The CDR3 DNA reads TGTGCCAGCAGCTTGAAGTCGAGGGGAGCGTATCAGCCCCAGCATTTT. It specifies CASSLKSRGAYQPQHF.

The table lists this clonotype with a few counts. The chain employs TRBV12-3 or TRBV12-4 and TRBJ1-1; D might be TRBD1 (5 bases). Trimming took 10 bases from V and 8 from J, leaving 17 bases between them. The CDR3 runs to 12 residues. This chain's CDR3 is CAIQTGLQEAFF. Written as DNA, the CDR3 is TGTGCCATCCAGACGGGACTCCAGGAAGCTTTCTTT.

The chain links TRBV7-2 to TRBJ2-7; 8 bases map to TRBD1. Looked up from germline, CDR1 is SGHTA and CDR2 is FQGNSA. This CDR3 comprises 16 residues. The trim removed 1 base at V and 4 bases at J, leaving 9 bases unmatched. The CDR3 bases are TGTGCCAGCAGCTTAGGAGTATTGGGGACAGGATACGAGCAGTACTTC. This encodes CASSLGVLGTGYEQYF. Using reference TRBV7-2 and TRBJ2-7 for the parts outside the CDR3, the full variable domain is GAGVSQSPSNKVTEKGKDVELRCDPISGHTALYWYRQSLGQGLEFLIYFQGNSAPDKSGLPSDRFSAERTGGSVSTLTIQRTQQEDSAVYLCASSLGVLGTGYEQYFGPGTRLTVT.